A selection of T cell receptor beta chains follows, all from one sample in a study of shared clonotypes between healthy human individuals. Assay used: immunoSEQ multiplex PCR; TCRdb lists only in-frame clones, some missing. The sample yields 2 million to 2.5 million clones, around 95% seen once. The sequencing input was naive CD4+ T cells sorted from blood. The receptor source for this set is a man younger than 35 in good health. The CDR3 runs from the conserved cysteine through the conserved F or W. The D gene is left open where the match is weak. Some rows mark clone size as missing; the rest say once, few, many or name a class of expanded clone.

v_gene	abundance	d_gene	j_gene	CDR3nt	CDR3aa
TRBV19	few	TRBD1	TRBJ1-3	TGTGCCAGTAGTATAGCCGGACAGGGGACCTCTGGAAACACCATATATTTT	CASSIAGQGTSGNTIYF
TRBV4-3	NA	NA	TRBJ2-5	TGCGCCAGCAGCCAAGATTTCCAGCCCGGCCGGACCCAGTACTTC	CASSQDFQPGRTQYF
TRBV6-5	NA	NA	TRBJ2-5	TGTGCCAGCAGTTACTCGGGTAGCGGCGTACAAGAGACCCAGTACTTC	CASSYSGSGVQETQYF
TRBV18	NA	NA	TRBJ2-6	TGTGCCAGCTCACGGGGGTCCGGGGCCAACGTCCTGACTTTC	CASSRGSGANVLTF
TRBV7-8	few	NA	TRBJ1-5	TGTGCCAGCAGCCCCGCCTTCGCCGGGATTTATCAGCCCCAGCATTTT	CASSPAFAGIYQPQHF
TRBV28	NA	NA	TRBJ2-5	TGTGCCAGCAGCCTCTCGAGAGGGATGAGAGAGACCCAGTACTTC	CASSLSRGMRETQYF
TRBV21-1	NA	NA	TRBJ2-2	TGTGCCAGCAGCAGGAGGACTAGCGGGAAGGTCGGCACCGGGGAGCTGTTTTTT	CASSRRTSGKVGTGELFF
TRBV9	NA	TRBD1	TRBJ2-7	TGTGCCAGCAGCGTTACCCCCGGGACAGGGGATGGGCAGTACTTC	CASSVTPGTGDGQYF
TRBV14	NA	TRBD1	TRBJ1-1	TGTGCCAGCAGGGGACAGGGTTTTGAAGCTTTCTTT	CASRGQGFEAFF
TRBV5-1	NA	TRBD1	TRBJ2-5	TGCGCCAGCAGCCAGGGACAGGGAGGAGAGACCCAGTACTTC	CASSQGQGGETQYF
TRBV5-1	once	NA	TRBJ1-1	TGCGCCAGCGGGAAAGATTTCGGCAGATCGATGAACACTGAAGCTTTCTTT	CASGKDFGRSMNTEAFF
TRBV5-1	NA	TRBD2	TRBJ2-5	TGCGCCAGCAGCTGGGACTATACCCCCCCTGACTTC	CASSWDYTPPDF
TRBV7-2	NA	TRBD1	TRBJ2-7	TGTGCCAGCAGCTTAGCGGGGACAGGGAACTACGAGCAGTACTTC	CASSLAGTGNYEQYF
TRBV10-3	NA	TRBD1	TRBJ2-3	TGTGCCATCAACGCGGACAGGGTCGGGGGAGATACGCAGTATTTT	CAINADRVGGDTQYF
TRBV30	NA	NA	TRBJ1-1	TGTGCCTGCGAACCCTTAGGGAACACTGAAGCTTTCTTT	CACEPLGNTEAFF
TRBV9	NA	NA	TRBJ1-6	TGTGCCAGCAGCGTAGGAGGACTGATCAATTCACCCCTCCACTTT	CASSVGGLINSPLHF
TRBV30	NA	NA	TRBJ1-2	TGTGCCTGGAGTGAGACAGGACTAAACTATGGCTACACCTTC	CAWSETGLNYGYTF
TRBV6-1	NA	NA	TRBJ2-2	TGTGCCAGCATCGATCCAAACACCGGGGAGCTGTTTTTT	CASIDPNTGELFF
TRBV4-3	NA	NA	TRBJ2-3	TGCGCCAGCAGCCAAGATTGGGGTGGAGATACGCAGTATTTT	CASSQDWGGDTQYF
TRBV5-1	NA	TRBD2	TRBJ2-5	TGCGCCAGCAGCACCGGGACTAGCGGGGGGGCCGTGGAGACCCAGTACTTC	CASSTGTSGGAVETQYF
TRBV2	NA	NA	TRBJ1-4	TGTGCCAGCAGTGGGGCGTATCAGTCTAATGAAAAACTGTTTTTT	CASSGAYQSNEKLFF
TRBV7-2	NA	NA	TRBJ1-5	TGTGCCAGCAGCTTAGTAGGTTATAGCAATCAGCCCCAGCATTTT	CASSLVGYSNQPQHF
TRBV19	NA	NA	TRBJ1-1	TGTGCCAGTAGTACCTTCGTCCGGACCAACACTGAAGCTTTCTTT	CASSTFVRTNTEAFF
TRBV21-1	once	NA	TRBJ1-1	TGTGCCAGCAGAGTCTTAAGAAGACAGTTCTGTCGAGACACTGAAGCTTTCTTT	CASRVLRRQFCRDTEAFF
TRBV15	NA	TRBD1	TRBJ1-3	TGTGCCACCAGCAGATCACCGACAGGGGATGGAAACACCATATATTTT	CATSRSPTGDGNTIYF
TRBV4-1	NA	NA	TRBJ2-7	TGCGCCAGCAGCCTAGTTCTTTCCCTCCCCCCTTCCTACGAGCAGTACTTC	CASSLVLSLPPSYEQYF
TRBV2	NA	TRBD1	TRBJ2-2	TGTGCCAGCTCTTTGACGGGACAGGGGTACACCGGGGAGCTGTTTTTT	CASSLTGQGYTGELFF
TRBV19	NA	NA	TRBJ1-6	TGTGCCAGTTCCCCCGGGCAGGGGAATTCACCCCTCCACTTT	CASSPGQGNSPLHF
TRBV28	few	TRBD1	TRBJ2-7	TGTGCCAGCAGGGGACAGGGATCCTACGAGCAGTACTTC	CASRGQGSYEQYF
TRBV18	NA	TRBD2	TRBJ2-1	TGTGCCAGCTCGCCCCTTACTAGCGGGGAGCAGTTCTTC	CASSPLTSGEQFF
TRBV18	NA	TRBD1	TRBJ2-2	TGTGCCAGCTCACCGGCGAGGACAGGGGGAACCGGGGAGCTGTTTTTT	CASSPARTGGTGELFF
TRBV5-1	NA	TRBD1	TRBJ1-6	TGCGCCAGCAGCCGAGGACAGGGGGATAATTCACCCCTCCACTTT	CASSRGQGDNSPLHF
TRBV30	NA	NA	TRBJ2-2	TGTGCCTGGACGAGGCGGGGTACCGGGGAGCTGTTTTTT	CAWTRRGTGELFF
TRBV25-1	NA	NA	TRBJ1-5	TGTGCCAGCAGTGAATGGTATAGCAATCAGCCCCAGCATTTT	CASSEWYSNQPQHF
TRBV30	NA	NA	TRBJ1-2	TGTGCCTGGAGTGTACGCGGTGGGGGCGGGGCCTATGGCTACACCTTC	CAWSVRGGGGAYGYTF
TRBV6-1	NA	TRBD2	TRBJ2-1	TGTGCCAGCAGTGAAACTATAGGACTAGCGGGGAACTACAATGAGCAGTTCTTC	CASSETIGLAGNYNEQFF
TRBV5-6	NA	NA	TRBJ1-2	TGTGCCAGCAGCTGGGACGGACTAAACTATGGCTACACCTTC	CASSWDGLNYGYTF
TRBV9	NA	TRBD1	TRBJ1-6	TGTGCCAGCAGCGTAGAGGACAGGGGTAATTCACCCCTCCACTTT	CASSVEDRGNSPLHF
TRBV18	NA	TRBD1	TRBJ2-2	TGTGCCAGCTCACCGGGGACAGGAGGGACCGGGGAGCTGTTTTTT	CASSPGTGGTGELFF
TRBV5-8	NA	NA	TRBJ1-5	TGTGCCAGCAGCTTGGCCCCCGGGATGCGCAATCAGCCCCAGCATTTT	CASSLAPGMRNQPQHF
TRBV25-1	NA	TRBD1	TRBJ2-7	TGTGCCAGCAGTGAATTCCGGGCAGGGGGCTACGAGCAGTACTTC	CASSEFRAGGYEQYF
TRBV7-3	NA	TRBD2	TRBJ2-1	TGTGCCAGCAGCCCGAGCGGGGGGGCCTATGAGCAGTTCTTC	CASSPSGGAYEQFF
TRBV28	NA	TRBD1	TRBJ1-1	TGTGCCAGCAGTTCAGGGGACAGGGGGCACCACACTGAAGCTTTCTTT	CASSSGDRGHHTEAFF
TRBV5-1	once	TRBD1	TRBJ2-5	TGCGCCAGCTCCGAAGGGACAGCCCTCCGAGAGACCCAGTACTTC	CASSEGTALRETQYF
TRBV27	NA	TRBD1	TRBJ1-4	TGTGCCAGCAGTTTTCCCAAAAAAAGGGGGCGGTTTGAAAAACTGTTTTTT	CASSFPKKRGRFEKLFF
TRBV7-8	NA	NA	TRBJ1-2	TGTGCCAGCAGCTCCCGGGACCTTGGCTACACCTTC	CASSSRDLGYTF
TRBV19	NA	NA	TRBJ1-2	TGTGCCAGTAGTCTCCCGGGTCTCTATGGCTACACCTTC	CASSLPGLYGYTF
TRBV11-3	NA	TRBD2	TRBJ2-3	TGTGCCAGCAGCCCTGGGATAGCGGGAGTTAAAACAGATACGCAGTATTTT	CASSPGIAGVKTDTQYF
TRBV11-2	NA	NA	TRBJ2-2	TGTGCCAGCAGCTTAATAGCGAGTACCGGGGAGCTGTTTTTT	CASSLIASTGELFF
TRBV19	NA	NA	TRBJ1-1	TGTGCCAGTAGTACTGATGGCAGACCTATATCCTCTGGGGGTGCTTTCTTT	CASSTDGRPISSGGAFF
TRBV4-3	NA	NA	TRBJ1-5	TGCGCCAGCAGCCAAGAGCCCCTCAGTCAGCCCCAGCATTTT	CASSQEPLSQPQHF
TRBV18	once	TRBD1	TRBJ2-4	TGTGCCAGCTCACCTACAGACAGGGGAACAAACATTCAGTACTTC	CASSPTDRGTNIQYF
TRBV2	NA	TRBD1	TRBJ2-3	TGTGCCAGCAGGACAGGGGCAGATACGCAGTATTTT	CASRTGADTQYF
TRBV4-1	NA	NA	TRBJ1-2	TGCGCCAGCAGCCAAGATCCGGTTTCCGGATATGGCTACACCTTC	CASSQDPVSGYGYTF
TRBV11-2	once	NA	TRBJ1-6	TGTGCCAGCAGCTTAGGGGGCGACGGGTATTCACCCCTCCACTTT	CASSLGGDGYSPLHF
TRBV28	NA	NA	TRBJ1-4	TGTGCCAGCAGTTTAGGCCCAGGAGGTGAAAAACTGTTTTTT	CASSLGPGGEKLFF
TRBV11-2	NA	TRBD2	TRBJ2-5	TGTGCCAGCAGCTTTTATGGGACTAGCGCGGAGACCCAGTACTTC	CASSFYGTSAETQYF